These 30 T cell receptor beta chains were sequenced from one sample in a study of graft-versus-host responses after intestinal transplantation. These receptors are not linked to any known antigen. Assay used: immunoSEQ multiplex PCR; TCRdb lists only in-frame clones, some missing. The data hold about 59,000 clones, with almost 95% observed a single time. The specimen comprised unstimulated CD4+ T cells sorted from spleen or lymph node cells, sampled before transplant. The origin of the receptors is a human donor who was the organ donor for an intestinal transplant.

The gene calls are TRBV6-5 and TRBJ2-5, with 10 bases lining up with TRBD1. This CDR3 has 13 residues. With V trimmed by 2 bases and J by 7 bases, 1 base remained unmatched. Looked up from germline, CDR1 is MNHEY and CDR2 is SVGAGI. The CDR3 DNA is TGTGCCAGCAGTTACCGGGACAGGGGGACCCAGTACTTC. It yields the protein CASSYRDRGTQYF.

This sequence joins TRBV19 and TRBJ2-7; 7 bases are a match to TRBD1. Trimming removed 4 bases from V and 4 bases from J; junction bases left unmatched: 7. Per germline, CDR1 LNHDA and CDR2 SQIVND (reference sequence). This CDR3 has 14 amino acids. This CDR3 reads CASSTGRDRYEQYF. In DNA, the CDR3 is TGTGCCAGTAGTACGGGACGGGACAGATACGAGCAGTACTTC.

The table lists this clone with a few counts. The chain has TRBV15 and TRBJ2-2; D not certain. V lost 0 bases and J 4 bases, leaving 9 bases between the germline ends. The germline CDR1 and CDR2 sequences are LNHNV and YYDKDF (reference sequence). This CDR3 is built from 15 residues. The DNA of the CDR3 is TGTGCCACCAGCAGAGACGAGCGAGTCACCGGGGAGCTGTTTTTT. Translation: CATSRDERVTGELFF.

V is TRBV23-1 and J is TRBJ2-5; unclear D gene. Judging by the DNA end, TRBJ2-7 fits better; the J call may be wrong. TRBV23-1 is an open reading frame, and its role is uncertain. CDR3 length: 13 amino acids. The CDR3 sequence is CASRETSSYEQYF. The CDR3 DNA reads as TGCGCCAGCAGAGAGACAAGCTCCTACGAGCAGTACTTC.

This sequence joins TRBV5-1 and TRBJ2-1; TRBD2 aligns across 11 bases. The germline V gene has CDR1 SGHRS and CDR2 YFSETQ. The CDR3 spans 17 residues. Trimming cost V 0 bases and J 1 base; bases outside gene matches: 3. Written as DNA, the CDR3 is TGCGCCAGCAGCTTGGCGCCTAGCGGGGGGTCCTACAATGAGCAGTTCTTC. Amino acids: CASSLAPSGGSYNEQFF.

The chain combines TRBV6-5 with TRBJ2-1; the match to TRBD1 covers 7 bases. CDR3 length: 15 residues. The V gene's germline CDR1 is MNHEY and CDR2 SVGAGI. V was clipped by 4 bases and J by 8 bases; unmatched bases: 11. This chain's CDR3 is CASSFRGSGLYEQFF. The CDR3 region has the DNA TGTGCCAGCAGTTTCAGGGGGAGTGGGCTATATGAGCAGTTCTTC.

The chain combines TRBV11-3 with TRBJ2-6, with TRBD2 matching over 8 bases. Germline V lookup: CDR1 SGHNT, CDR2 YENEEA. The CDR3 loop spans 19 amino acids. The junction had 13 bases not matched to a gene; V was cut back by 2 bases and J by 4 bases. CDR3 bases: TGTGCCAGCAGCTTACGCGATAGCGGGGTGCCTTTGGGGGCCAACGTCCTGACTTTC. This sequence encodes CASSLRDSGVPLGANVLTF.

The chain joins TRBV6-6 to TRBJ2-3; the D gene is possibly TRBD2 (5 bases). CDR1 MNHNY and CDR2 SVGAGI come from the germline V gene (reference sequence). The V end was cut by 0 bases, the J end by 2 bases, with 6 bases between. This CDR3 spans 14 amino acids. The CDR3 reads CASSYSTITDTQYF. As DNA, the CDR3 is TGTGCCAGCAGTTACTCGACTATCACAGATACGCAGTATTTT.

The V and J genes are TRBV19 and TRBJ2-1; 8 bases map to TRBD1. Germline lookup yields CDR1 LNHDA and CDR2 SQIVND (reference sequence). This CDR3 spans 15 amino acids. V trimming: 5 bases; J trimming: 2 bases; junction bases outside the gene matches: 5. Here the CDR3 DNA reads TGTGCCAGTAGTCGAAGGACAGGGACCTACAATGAGCAGTTCTTC. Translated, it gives CASSRRTGTYNEQFF.

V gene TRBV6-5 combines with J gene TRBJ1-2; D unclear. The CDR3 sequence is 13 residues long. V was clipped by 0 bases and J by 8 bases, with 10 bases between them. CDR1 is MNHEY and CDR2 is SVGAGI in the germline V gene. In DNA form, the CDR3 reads TGTGCCAGCAGTTACTCGCATCGGGCCGGCTACACCTTC. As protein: CASSYSHRAGYTF.

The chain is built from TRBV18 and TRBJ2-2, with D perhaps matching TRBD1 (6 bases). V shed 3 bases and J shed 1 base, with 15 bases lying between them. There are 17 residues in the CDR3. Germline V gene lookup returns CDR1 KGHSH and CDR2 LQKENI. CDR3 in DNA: TGTGCCAGCTCACCGGGTTACAGGGTCCTGAACACCGGGGAGCTGTTTTTT. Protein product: CASSPGYRVLNTGELFF.

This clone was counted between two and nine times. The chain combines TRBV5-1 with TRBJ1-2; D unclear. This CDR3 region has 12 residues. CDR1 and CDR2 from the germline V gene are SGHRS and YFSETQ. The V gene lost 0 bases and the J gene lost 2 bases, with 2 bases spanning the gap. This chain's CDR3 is CASSLDNYGYTF. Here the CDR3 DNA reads TGCGCCAGCAGCTTGGACAACTATGGCTACACCTTC.

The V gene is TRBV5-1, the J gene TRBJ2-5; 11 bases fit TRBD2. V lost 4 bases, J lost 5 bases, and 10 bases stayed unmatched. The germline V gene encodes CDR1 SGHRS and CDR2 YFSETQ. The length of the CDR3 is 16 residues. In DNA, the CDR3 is TGCGCCAGCAGCGAGGCGCTAGCGGGGGGCAGGGAGACCCAGTACTTC. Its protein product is CASSEALAGGRETQYF.

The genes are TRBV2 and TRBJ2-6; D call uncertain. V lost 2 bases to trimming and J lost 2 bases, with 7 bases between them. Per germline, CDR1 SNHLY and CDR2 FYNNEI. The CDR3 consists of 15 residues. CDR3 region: CASSESRPGANVLTF. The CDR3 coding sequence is TGTGCCAGCAGTGAATCCAGACCTGGGGCCAACGTCCTGACTTTC. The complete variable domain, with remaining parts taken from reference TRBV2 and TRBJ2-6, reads EPEVTQTPSHQVTQMGQEVILRCVPISNHLYFYWYRQILGQKVEFLVSFYNNEISEKSEIFDDQFSVERPDGSNFTLKIRSTKLEDSAMYFCASSESRPGANVLTFGAGSRLTVL.

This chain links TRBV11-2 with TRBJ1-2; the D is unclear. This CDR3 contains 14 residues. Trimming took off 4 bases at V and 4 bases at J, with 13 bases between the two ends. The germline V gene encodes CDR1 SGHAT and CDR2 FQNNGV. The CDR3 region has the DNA TGTGCCAGCAGCTCCCCCGGAATTTCCTATGGCTACACCTTC. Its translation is CASSSPGISYGYTF.

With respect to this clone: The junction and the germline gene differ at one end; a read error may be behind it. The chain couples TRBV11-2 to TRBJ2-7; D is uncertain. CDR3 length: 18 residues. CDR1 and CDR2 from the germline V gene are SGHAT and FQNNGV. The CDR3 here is CASSLRLGKRISSYGQYF. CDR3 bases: TGTGCCAGCAGCTTACGTCTTGGTAAGCGAATAAGCTCCTACGGGCAGTACTTC.

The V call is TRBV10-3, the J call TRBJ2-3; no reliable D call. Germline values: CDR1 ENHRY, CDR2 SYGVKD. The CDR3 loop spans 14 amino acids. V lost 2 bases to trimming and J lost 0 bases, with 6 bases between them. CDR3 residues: CAISEAPSTDTQYF. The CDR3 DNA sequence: TGTGCCATCAGTGAGGCCCCAAGCACAGATACGCAGTATTTT.

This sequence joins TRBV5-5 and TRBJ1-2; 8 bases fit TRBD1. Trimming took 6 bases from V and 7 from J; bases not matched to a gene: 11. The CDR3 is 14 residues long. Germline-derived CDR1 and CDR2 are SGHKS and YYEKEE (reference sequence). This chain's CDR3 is CASTRSGGEGGYTF. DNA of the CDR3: TGTGCCAGCACCAGATCAGGGGGCGAGGGTGGCTACACCTTC.

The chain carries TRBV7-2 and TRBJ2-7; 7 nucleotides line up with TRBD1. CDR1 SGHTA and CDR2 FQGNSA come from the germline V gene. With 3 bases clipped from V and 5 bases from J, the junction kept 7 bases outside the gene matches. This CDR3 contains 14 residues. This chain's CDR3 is CASSLGRGRHEQYF. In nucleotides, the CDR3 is TGTGCCAGCAGCTTGGGCAGGGGGAGACACGAGCAGTACTTC. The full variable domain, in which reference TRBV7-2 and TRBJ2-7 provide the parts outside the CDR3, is GAGVSQSPSNKVTEKGKDVELRCDPISGHTALYWYRQSLGQGLEFLIYFQGNSAPDKSGLPSDRFSAERTGGSVSTLTIQRTQQEDSAVYLCASSLGRGRHEQYFGPGTRLTVT.

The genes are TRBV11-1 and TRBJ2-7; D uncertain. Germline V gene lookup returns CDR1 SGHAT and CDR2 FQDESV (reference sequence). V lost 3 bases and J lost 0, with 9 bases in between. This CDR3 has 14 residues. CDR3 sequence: CASSLGWPSYEQYF. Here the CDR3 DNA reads TGTGCCAGCAGCTTGGGGTGGCCCTCCTACGAGCAGTACTTC.

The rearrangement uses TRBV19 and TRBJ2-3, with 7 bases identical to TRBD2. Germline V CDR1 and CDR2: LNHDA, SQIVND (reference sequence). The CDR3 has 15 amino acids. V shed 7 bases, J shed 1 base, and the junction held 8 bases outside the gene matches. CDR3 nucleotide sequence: TGTGCCAGTAAGGGGAATGGGGGGGGCACAGATACGCAGTATTTT. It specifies CASKGNGGGTDTQYF. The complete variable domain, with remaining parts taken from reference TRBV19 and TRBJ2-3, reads DGGITQSPKYLFRKEGQNVTLSCEQNLNHDAMYWYRQDPGQGLRLIYYSQIVNDFQKGDIAEGYSVSREKKESFPLTVTSAQKNPTAFYLCASKGNGGGTDTQYFGPGTRLTVL.

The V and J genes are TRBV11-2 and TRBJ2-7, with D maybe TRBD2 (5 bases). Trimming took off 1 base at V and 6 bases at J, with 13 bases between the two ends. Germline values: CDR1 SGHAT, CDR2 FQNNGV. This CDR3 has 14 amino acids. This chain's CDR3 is CASSLGGSSGEQYF. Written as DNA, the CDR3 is TGTGCCAGCAGCTTAGGAGGGAGCTCGGGCGAGCAGTACTTC.

The CDR3 here is CASSPGPFNIQYF. The CDR3 DNA sequence: TGTGCCAGCAGCCCCGGACCGTTTAACATTCAGTACTTC. The chain links TRBV7-2 to TRBJ2-4; the D is unclear. Germline values: CDR1 SGHTA, CDR2 FQGNSA. CDR3 length: 13 residues. Trimming shortened V by 5 bases and J by 7 bases, and 12 bases separated the two germline ends. Drawing the rest from reference TRBV7-2 and TRBJ2-4, the complete variable domain is GAGVSQSPSNKVTEKGKDVELRCDPISGHTALYWYRQSLGQGLEFLIYFQGNSAPDKSGLPSDRFSAERTGGSVSTLTIQRTQQEDSAVYLCASSPGPFNIQYFGAGTRLSVL.

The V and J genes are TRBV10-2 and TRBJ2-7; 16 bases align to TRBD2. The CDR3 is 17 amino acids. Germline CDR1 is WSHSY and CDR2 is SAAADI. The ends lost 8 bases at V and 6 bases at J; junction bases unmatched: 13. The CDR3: CASVPGLAGGPGGEQYF. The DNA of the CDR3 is TGCGCCAGCGTCCCGGGACTAGCGGGGGGGCCCGGGGGCGAGCAGTACTTC.

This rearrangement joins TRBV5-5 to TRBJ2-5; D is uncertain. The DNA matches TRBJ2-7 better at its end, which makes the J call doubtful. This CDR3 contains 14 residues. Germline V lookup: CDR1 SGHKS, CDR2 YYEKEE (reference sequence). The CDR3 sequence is CASSRVAGWYEQYF. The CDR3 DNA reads TGTGCCAGCAGCCGGGTTGCTGGTTGGTACGAGCAGTACTTC.

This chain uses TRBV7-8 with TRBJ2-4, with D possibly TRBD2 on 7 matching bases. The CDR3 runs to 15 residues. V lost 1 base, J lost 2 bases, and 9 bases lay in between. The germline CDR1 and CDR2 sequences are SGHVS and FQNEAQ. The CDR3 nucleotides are TGTGCCAGCAGCTTAGGGGGGGGCCCCAAAAACATTCAGTACTTC. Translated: CASSLGGGPKNIQYF.

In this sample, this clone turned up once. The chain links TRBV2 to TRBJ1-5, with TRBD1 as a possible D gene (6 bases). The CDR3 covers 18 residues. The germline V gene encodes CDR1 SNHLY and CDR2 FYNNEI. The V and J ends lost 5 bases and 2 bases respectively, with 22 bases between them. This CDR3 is CASSKDRNSRRGNQPQHF. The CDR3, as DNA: TGTGCCAGCAGTAAAGACAGGAACTCCCGGAGGGGCAATCAGCCCCAGCATTTT.

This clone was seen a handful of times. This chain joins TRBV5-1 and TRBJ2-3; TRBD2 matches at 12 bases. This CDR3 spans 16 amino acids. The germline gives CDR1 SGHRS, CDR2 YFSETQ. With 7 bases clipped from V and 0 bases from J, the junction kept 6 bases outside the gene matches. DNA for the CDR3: TGCGCCAGCCGACCTGGACTAGCGGGGAGCACAGATACGCAGTATTTT. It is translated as CASRPGLAGSTDTQYF.

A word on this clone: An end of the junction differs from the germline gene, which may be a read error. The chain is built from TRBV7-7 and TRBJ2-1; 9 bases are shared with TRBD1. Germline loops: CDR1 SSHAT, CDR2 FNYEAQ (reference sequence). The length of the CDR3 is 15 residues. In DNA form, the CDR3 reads TGTGCTAGCAGCAAACGGACAGGGGAGGTTGGTGAGCAGTTCTTC. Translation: CASSKRTGEVGEQFF.

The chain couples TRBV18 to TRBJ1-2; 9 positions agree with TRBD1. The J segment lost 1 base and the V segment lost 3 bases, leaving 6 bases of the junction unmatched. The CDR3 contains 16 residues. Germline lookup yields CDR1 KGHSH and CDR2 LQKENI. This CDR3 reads CASSPMTGGHNYGYTF. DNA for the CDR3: TGTGCCAGCTCACCGATGACAGGGGGGCATAACTATGGCTACACCTTC. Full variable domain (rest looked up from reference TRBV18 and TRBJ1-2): NAGVMQNPRHLVRRRGQEARLRCSPMKGHSHVYWYRQLPEEGLKFMVYLQKENIIDESGMPKERFSAEFPKEGPSILRIQQVVRGDSAAYFCASSPMTGGHNYGYTFGSGTRLTVV.